These 15 T cell receptor beta chains originate from one sample sequenced in a study of T-cell reconstitution after alpha-beta-depleted transplantation in children. Unique molecular identifiers tagged the TCRbeta library. TCRdb re-called the PCR reads through MiXCR, storing one row per CDR3 protein. The sample records fewer than 700,000 distinct CDR3 sequences, 13% being singletons. Material: PBMCs, mostly from graft donor cells, obtained 360 days after TCRalphabeta/CD19-depleted stem cell transplant. These TCRs come from a male patient between 10 and 17 years old who had a stem cell transplant for acute myeloid leukemia, so the T cells may come from the graft donor.

The chain combines TRBV7-2 with TRBJ2-7; 8 nucleotides match TRBD2. The CDR3 runs 18 residues. Unmatched junction bases numbered 16, after V lost 0 bases and J lost 6 bases. CDR1 and CDR2 from the germline V gene are SGHTA and FQGNSA. CDR3 coding DNA: TGTGCCAGCAGCTTAGCCGTACTAGCGGATTTTCTAGAGGGCGAGCAGTACTTC. It codes for CASSLAVLADFLEGEQYF.

This clonotype was found a few times. The rearrangement uses TRBV11-2 and TRBJ2-7; D perhaps matches TRBD2 (5 bases). Deletions cut 5 bases from V and 4 bases from J, with 18 bases between. The CDR3 has 15 residues. The germline V gene encodes CDR1 SGHAT and CDR2 FQNNGV. The CDR3: CASSLAPRGVYEQYF. The CDR3 nucleotides are TGTGCCAGCAGCCTAGCCCCCCGAGGAGTTTACGAGCAGTACTTC.

The chain combines TRBV12-3 or TRBV12-4 with TRBJ2-1; weak D call: TRBD2 (6 bases). The CDR3 consists of 15 residues. V shed 3 bases and J shed 5 bases, with 14 bases lying between them. DNA of the CDR3: TGTGCCAGCAGTTTTTCCGGGGCGGGGAACAATGAGCAGTTCTTC. Encoded protein: CASSFSGAGNNEQFF.

The J gene is TRBJ2-4, the V gene TRBV29-1, with 8 positions matching TRBD1. Germline loops: CDR1 SQVTM, CDR2 ANQGSEA. There are 15 residues in the CDR3. After removal of 2 bases from V and 2 bases from J, the junction contained 5 bases not matched to a gene. The CDR3 loop reads CSVELAGGPKNIQYF. DNA of the CDR3: TGCAGCGTTGAATTGGCAGGGGGCCCCAAAAACATTCAGTACTTC.

This clonotype came up a few times. This sequence joins TRBV7-2 and TRBJ1-5; 9 bases agree with TRBD1. After removal of 5 bases from V and 3 bases from J, the junction contained 14 bases not matched to a gene. The CDR3 has 18 residues. Germline CDR1 reads SGHTA; CDR2 reads FQGNSA. This CDR3 is CASSTYAAGTGFNQPQHF. Written as DNA, the CDR3 is TGTGCCAGCAGCACTTATGCAGCCGGGACAGGGTTCAATCAGCCCCAGCATTTT.

This sequence joins TRBV5-1 and TRBJ2-1, with TRBD1 matching over 11 bases. Unmatched junction bases numbered 6, after V lost 5 bases and J lost 14 bases. The V gene's germline CDR1 is SGHRS and CDR2 YFSETQ. The CDR3 loop spans 12 amino acids. As DNA, the CDR3 is TGCGCCAGCAGAACGGGACAGGGGGATAAGTTCTTC. It is translated as CASRTGQGDKFF.

This clonotype has a count of ten or more. The CDR3 reads CSVHLPGDTQYF. The CDR3 nucleotides read TGCAGCGTCCATCTGCCGGGAGATACGCAGTATTTT. The chain recombines TRBV29-1 with TRBJ2-3; D is unresolved. This CDR3 comprises 12 residues. The V end was cut by 6 bases, the J end by 5 bases, with 12 bases between. Germline V gives CDR1 SQVTM, CDR2 ANQGSEA.

This clonotype was seen many times. The rearrangement links TRBV12-3 or TRBV12-4 to TRBJ1-1, with no clear D. Trimming removed 3 bases at V and 9 bases at J, with 8 bases between. The CDR3 is 11 residues long. DNA of the CDR3: TGTGCCAGCAGTTTCCTGGTTCAAGCTTTCTTT. Its protein is CASSFLVQAFF.

This clonotype was counted only a few times. The V and J genes are TRBV7-9 and TRBJ1-4; a possible D gene is TRBD1 (5 bases). Germline V CDR1 and CDR2: SEHNR, FQNEAQ (reference sequence). Trimming stripped 3 bases from V and 5 bases from J, with 13 bases between. CDR3 length: 15 residues. CDR3 residues: CASSFSLTENEKLFF. CDR3 coding DNA: TGTGCCAGCAGCTTTTCCCTGACAGAAAATGAAAAACTGTTTTTT.

This clonotype was picked up many times. This chain links TRBV29-1 with TRBJ2-3; D ambiguous. Per the germline V gene, CDR1 is SQVTM and CDR2 is ANQGSEA. The germline V and J ends were trimmed by 3 bases and 6 bases, with 13 bases remaining between them. The CDR3 runs 13 residues. The CDR3 DNA is TGCAGCGTTGACCTATTAATTGTGGATACGCAGTATTTT. Translating gives CSVDLLIVDTQYF.

This clonotype was detected ten times or more. The chain links TRBV6-5 to TRBJ2-7; no firm D call. The CDR3 has 15 residues. V lost 0 bases and J 0 bases, leaving 9 bases between the germline ends. Germline CDR1 reads MNHEY; CDR2 reads SVGAGI. CDR3 nucleotides: TGTGCCAGCAGTTACTCTTTAACGAGCTCCTACGAGCAGTACTTC. This translates into CASSYSLTSSYEQYF.

This chain connects TRBV5-1 to TRBJ2-1, with TRBD2 identical over 8 bases. Germline V gene lookup returns CDR1 SGHRS and CDR2 YFSETQ. J gave up 5 bases and V 4 bases, and 11 bases lay outside the gene matches. The CDR3 totals 16 residues. CDR3 DNA: TGCGCCAGCAGCCCCCCTATCGGGACTAGAGACAATGAGCAGTTCTTC. This translates into CASSPPIGTRDNEQFF.

The V gene is TRBV5-1, the J gene TRBJ2-2; D assignment may be TRBD1 or TRBD2 (6 bases each). V lost 4 bases and J lost 1, with 14 bases in between. This CDR3 has 16 amino acids. Germline lookup yields CDR1 SGHRS and CDR2 YFSETQ. The chain's CDR3 is CASSVLGGGNTGELFF. CDR3 nucleotide sequence: TGCGCCAGCAGCGTACTCGGGGGCGGGAACACCGGGGAGCTGTTTTTT.

This clonotype was counted a few times. The V gene is TRBV7-3, the J gene TRBJ2-1; 10 nucleotides align to TRBD2. Germline values: CDR1 SGHTA, CDR2 FQGTGA. This CDR3 region has 13 residues. Losses at the gene ends were 5 bases for V and 7 bases for J; bases not matched to a gene: 2. CDR3 sequence (DNA): TGTGCCAGCAGCGCGGGACTAGCGAATGAGCAGTTCTTC. This codes for CASSAGLANEQFF.

This clonotype was recorded a few times. The rearrangement links TRBV14 to TRBJ2-1; D perhaps matches TRBD1 (6 bases). V was clipped by 0 bases and J by 5 bases, with 11 bases between them. The CDR3 consists of 15 residues. From germline, CDR1 is SGHDN and CDR2 FVKESK. The CDR3 nucleotides are TGTGCCAGCAGCCAAGATATGTACAGGGACAATGAGCAGTTCTTC. This encodes CASSQDMYRDNEQFF.